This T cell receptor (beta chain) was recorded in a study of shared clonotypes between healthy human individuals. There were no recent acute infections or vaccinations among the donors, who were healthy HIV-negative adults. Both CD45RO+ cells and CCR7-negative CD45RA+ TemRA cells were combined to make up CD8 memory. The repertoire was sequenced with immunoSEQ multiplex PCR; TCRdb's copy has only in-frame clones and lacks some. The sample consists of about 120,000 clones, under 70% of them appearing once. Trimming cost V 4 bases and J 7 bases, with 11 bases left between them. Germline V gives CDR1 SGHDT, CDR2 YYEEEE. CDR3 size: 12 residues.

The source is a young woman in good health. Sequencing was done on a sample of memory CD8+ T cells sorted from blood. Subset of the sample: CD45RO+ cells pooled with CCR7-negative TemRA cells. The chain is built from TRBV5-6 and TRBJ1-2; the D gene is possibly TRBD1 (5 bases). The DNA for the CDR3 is TGTGCCAGCAGCCTCGGGGACGGTGGCTACACCTTC. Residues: CASSLGDGGYTF. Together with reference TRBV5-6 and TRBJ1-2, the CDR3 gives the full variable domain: DAGVTQSPTHLIKTRGQQVTLRCSPKSGHDTVSWYQQALGQGPQFIFQYYEEEERQRGNFPDRFSGHQFPNYSSELNVNALLLGDSALYLCASSLGDGGYTFGSGTRLTVV.